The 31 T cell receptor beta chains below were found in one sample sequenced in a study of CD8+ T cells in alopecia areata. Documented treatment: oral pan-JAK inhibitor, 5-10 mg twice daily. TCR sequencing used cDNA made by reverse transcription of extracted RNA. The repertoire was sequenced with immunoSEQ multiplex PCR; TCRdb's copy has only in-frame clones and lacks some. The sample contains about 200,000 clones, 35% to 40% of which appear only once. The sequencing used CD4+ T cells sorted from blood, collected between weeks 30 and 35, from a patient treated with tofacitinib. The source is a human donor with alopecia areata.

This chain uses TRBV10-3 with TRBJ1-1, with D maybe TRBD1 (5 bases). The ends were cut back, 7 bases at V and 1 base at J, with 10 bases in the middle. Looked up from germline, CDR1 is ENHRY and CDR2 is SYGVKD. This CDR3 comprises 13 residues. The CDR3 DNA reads TGTGCCATCAAGGCGCAGGGGAACACTGAAGCTTTCTTT. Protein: CAIKAQGNTEAFF.

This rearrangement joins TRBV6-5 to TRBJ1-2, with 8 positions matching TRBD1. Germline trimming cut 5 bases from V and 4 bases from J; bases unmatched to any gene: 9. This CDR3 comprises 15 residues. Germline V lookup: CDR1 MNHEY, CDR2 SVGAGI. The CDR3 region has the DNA TGTGCCAGCAGTACATCAGGGGGCATCGGCTATGGCTACACCTTC. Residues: CASSTSGGIGYGYTF.

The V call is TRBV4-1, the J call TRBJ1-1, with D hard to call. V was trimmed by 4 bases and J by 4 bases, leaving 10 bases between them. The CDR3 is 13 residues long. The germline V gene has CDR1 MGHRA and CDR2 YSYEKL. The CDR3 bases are TGCGCCAGCAGCCGAGTCCGGGGCACTGAAGCTTTCTTT. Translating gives CASSRVRGTEAFF.

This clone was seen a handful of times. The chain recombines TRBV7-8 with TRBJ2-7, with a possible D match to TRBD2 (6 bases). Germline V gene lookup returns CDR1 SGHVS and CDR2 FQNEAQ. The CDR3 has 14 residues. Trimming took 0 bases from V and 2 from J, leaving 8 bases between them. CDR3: CASSLAGGAYEQYF. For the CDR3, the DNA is TGTGCCAGCAGCTTAGCGGGGGGAGCCTACGAGCAGTACTTC. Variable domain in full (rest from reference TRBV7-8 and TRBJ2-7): GAGVSQSPRYKVAKRGQDVALRCDPISGHVSLFWYQQALGQGPEFLTYFQNEAQLDKSGLPSDRFFAERPEGSVSTLKIQRTQQEDSAVYLCASSLAGGAYEQYFGPGTRLTVT.

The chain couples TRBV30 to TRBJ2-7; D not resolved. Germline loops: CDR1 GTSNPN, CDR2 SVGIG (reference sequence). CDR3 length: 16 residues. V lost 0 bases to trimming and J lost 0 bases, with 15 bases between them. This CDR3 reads CAWSVGGPGLSYEQYF. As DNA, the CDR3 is TGTGCCTGGAGTGTTGGTGGGCCCGGTCTCTCCTACGAGCAGTACTTC.

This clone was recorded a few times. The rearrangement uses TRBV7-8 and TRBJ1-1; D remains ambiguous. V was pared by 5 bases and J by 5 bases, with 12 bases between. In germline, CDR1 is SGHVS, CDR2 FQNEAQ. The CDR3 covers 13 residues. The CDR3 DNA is TGTGCCAGCAGCCTCCCCGGACGGACTGAAGCTTTCTTT. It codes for CASSLPGRTEAFF.

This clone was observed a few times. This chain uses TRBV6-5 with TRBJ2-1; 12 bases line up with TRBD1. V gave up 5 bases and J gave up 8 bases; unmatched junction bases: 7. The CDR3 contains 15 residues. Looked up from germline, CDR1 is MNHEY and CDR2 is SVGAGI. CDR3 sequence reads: CASSRQGQGAYEQFF. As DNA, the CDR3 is TGTGCCAGCAGTCGCCAGGGACAGGGGGCCTATGAGCAGTTCTTC.

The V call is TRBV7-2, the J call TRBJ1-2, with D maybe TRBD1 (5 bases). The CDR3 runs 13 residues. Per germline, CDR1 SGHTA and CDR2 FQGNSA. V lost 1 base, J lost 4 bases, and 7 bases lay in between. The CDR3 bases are TGTGCCAGCAGCTTAGAAAGGGGCTATGGCTACACCTTC. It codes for CASSLERGYGYTF. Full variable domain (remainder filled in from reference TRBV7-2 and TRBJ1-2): GAGVSQSPSNKVTEKGKDVELRCDPISGHTALYWYRQSLGQGLEFLIYFQGNSAPDKSGLPSDRFSAERTGGSVSTLTIQRTQQEDSAVYLCASSLERGYGYTFGSGTRLTVV.

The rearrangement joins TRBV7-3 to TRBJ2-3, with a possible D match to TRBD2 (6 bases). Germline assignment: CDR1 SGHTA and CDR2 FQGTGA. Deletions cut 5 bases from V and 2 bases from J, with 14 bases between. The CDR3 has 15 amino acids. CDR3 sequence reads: CASSASGLPTDTQYF. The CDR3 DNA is TGTGCCAGCAGCGCCTCGGGACTTCCCACAGATACGCAGTATTTT.

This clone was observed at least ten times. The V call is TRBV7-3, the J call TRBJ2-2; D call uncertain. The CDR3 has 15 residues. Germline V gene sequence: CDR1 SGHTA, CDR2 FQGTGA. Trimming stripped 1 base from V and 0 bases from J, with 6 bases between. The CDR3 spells CASSLNPANTGELFF. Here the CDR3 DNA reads TGTGCCAGCAGCTTAAACCCCGCGAACACCGGGGAGCTGTTTTTT. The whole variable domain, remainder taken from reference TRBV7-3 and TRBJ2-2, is GAGVSQTPSNKVTEKGKYVELRCDPISGHTALYWYRQSLGQGPEFLIYFQGTGAADDSGLPNDRFFAVRPEGSVSTLKIQRTERGDSAVYLCASSLNPANTGELFFGEGSRLTVL.

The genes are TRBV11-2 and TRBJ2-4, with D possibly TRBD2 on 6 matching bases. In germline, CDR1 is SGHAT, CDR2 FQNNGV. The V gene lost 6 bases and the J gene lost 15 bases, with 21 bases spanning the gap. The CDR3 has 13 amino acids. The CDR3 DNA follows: TGTGCCAGCAGACACACAGCCAGGGACTCACGGTACTTC. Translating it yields CASRHTARDSRYF.

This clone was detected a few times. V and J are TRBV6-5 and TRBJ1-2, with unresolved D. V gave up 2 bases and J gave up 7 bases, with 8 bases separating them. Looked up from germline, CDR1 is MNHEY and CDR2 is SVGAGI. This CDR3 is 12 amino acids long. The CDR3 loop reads CASSYSDAGYTF. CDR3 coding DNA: TGTGCCAGCAGTTACAGTGACGCTGGCTACACCTTC.

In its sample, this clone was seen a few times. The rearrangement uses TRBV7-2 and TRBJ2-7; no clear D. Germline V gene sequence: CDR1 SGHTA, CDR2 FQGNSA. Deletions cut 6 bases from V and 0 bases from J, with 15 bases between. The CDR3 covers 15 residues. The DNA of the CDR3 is TGTGCCAGCAGTTATGCCCCAGTGAGCTCCTACGAGCAGTACTTC. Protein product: CASSYAPVSSYEQYF.

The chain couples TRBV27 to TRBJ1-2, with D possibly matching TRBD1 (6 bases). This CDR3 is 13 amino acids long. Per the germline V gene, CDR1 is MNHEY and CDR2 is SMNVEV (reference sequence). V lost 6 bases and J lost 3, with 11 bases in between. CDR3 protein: CASSLTGYYGYTF. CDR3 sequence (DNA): TGTGCCAGCAGCTTGACAGGATACTATGGCTACACCTTC.

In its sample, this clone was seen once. CDR3 bases: TGTGCCAGCAGCTTGTACGGGGTAGTTTCCGAGCAGTACTTC. Encoded protein: CASSLYGVVSEQYF. The V gene is TRBV5-6, the J gene TRBJ2-7; TRBD2 is a possible D gene (5 bases). Trimming removed 1 base at V and 6 bases at J, with 14 bases between. CDR3 size: 14 residues. The germline gives CDR1 SGHDT, CDR2 YYEEEE. Using reference TRBV5-6 and TRBJ2-7 for the parts outside the CDR3, the full variable domain is DAGVTQSPTHLIKTRGQQVTLRCSPKSGHDTVSWYQQALGQGPQFIFQYYEEEERQRGNFPDRFSGHQFPNYSSELNVNALLLGDSALYLCASSLYGVVSEQYFGPGTRLTVT.

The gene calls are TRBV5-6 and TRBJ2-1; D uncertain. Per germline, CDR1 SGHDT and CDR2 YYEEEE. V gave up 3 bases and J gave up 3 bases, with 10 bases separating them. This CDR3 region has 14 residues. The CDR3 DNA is TGTGCCAGCAGCTGGCCCCTCAACTACAATGAGCAGTTCTTC. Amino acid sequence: CASSWPLNYNEQFF.

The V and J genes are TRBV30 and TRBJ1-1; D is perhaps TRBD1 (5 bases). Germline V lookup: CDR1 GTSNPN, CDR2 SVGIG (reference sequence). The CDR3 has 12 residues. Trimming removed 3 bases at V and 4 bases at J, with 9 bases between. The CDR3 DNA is TGTGCCTGGAGGGGGGGGAGCACTGAAGCTTTCTTT. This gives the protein CAWRGGSTEAFF.

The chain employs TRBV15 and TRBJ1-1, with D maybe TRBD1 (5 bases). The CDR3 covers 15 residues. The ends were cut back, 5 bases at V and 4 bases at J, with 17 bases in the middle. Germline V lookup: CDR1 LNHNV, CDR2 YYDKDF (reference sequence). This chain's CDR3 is CATSPRTGGGTEAFF. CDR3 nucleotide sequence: TGTGCCACCAGCCCCAGGACGGGGGGAGGCACTGAAGCTTTCTTT.

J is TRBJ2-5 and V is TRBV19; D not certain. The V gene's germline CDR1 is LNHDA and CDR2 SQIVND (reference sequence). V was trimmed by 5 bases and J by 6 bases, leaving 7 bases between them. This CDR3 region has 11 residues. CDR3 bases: TGTGCCAGTAGTGCGCACCAGACCCAGTACTTC. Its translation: CASSAHQTQYF.

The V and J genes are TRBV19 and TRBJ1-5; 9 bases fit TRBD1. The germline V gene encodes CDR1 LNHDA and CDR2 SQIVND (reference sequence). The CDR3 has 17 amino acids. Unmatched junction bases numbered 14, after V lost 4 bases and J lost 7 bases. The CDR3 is CASSTRWTGEKGQPQHF. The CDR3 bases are TGTGCCAGTAGTACCCGTTGGACAGGGGAAAAGGGACAGCCCCAGCATTTT.

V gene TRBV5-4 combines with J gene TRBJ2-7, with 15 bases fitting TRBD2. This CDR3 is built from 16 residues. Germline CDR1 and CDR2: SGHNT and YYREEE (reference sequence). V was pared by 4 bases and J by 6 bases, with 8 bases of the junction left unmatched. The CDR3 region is CASSLGLAGGLTEQYF. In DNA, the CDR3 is TGTGCCAGCAGCCTGGGACTAGCGGGGGGACTAACCGAGCAGTACTTC. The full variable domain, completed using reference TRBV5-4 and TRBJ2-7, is ETGVTQSPTHLIKTRGQQVTLRCSSQSGHNTVSWYQQALGQGPQFIFQYYREEENGRGNFPPRFSGLQFPNYSSELNVNALELDDSALYLCASSLGLAGGLTEQYFGPGTRLTVT.

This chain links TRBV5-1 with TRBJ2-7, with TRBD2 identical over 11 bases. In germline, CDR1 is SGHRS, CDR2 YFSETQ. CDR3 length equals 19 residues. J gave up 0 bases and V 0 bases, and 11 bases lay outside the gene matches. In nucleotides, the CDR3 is TGCGCCAGCAGCTTGGTTTCGCGACTAGCGGGACAATACTCCTACGAGCAGTACTTC. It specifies CASSLVSRLAGQYSYEQYF. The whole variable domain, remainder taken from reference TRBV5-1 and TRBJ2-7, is KAGVTQTPRYLIKTRGQQVTLSCSPISGHRSVSWYQQTPGQGLQFLFEYFSETQRNKGNFPGRFSGRQFSNSRSEMNVSTLELGDSALYLCASSLVSRLAGQYSYEQYFGPGTRLTVT.

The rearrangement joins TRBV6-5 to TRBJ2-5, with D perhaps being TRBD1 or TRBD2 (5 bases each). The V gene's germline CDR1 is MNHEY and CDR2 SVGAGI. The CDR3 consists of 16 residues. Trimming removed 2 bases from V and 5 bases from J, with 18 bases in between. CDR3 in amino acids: CASSYARGQWGETQYF. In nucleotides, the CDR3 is TGTGCCAGCAGTTACGCCCGTGGGCAATGGGGGGAGACCCAGTACTTC.

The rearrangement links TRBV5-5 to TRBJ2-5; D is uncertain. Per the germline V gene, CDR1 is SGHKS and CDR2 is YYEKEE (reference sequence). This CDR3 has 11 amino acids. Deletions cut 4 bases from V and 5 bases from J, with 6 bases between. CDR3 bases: TGTGCCAGCAGCGCCGCCGAGACCCAGTACTTC. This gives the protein CASSAAETQYF.

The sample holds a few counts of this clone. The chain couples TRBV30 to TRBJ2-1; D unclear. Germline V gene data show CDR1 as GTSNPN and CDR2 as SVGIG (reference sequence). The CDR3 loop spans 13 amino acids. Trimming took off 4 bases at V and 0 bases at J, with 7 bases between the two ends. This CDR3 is CAWNENSYNEQFF. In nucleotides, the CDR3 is TGTGCCTGGAATGAGAACTCCTACAATGAGCAGTTCTTC. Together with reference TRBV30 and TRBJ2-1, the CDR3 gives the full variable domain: SQTIHQWPATLVQPVGSPLSLECTVEGTSNPNLYWYRQAAGRGLQLLFYSVGIGQISSEVPQNLSASRPQDRQFILSSKKLLLSDSGFYLCAWNENSYNEQFFGPGTRLTVL.

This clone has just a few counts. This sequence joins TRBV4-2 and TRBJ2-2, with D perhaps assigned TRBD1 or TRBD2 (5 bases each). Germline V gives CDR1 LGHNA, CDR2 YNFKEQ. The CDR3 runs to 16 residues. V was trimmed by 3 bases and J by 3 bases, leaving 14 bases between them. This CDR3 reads CASSHQGVTDTGELFF. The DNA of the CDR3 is TGTGCCAGCAGCCATCAGGGAGTGACCGACACCGGGGAGCTGTTTTTT.

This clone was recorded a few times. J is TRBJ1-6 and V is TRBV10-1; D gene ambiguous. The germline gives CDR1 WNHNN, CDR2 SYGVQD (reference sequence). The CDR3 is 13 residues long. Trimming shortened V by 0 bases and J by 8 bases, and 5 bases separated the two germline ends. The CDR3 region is CASSESRDSPLHF. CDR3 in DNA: TGCGCCAGCAGTGAGTCGAGAGATTCACCCCTCCACTTT.

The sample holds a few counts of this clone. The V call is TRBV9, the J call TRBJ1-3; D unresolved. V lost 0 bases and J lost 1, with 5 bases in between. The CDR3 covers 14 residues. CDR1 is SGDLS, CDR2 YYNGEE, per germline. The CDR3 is CASSVDGSGNTIYF. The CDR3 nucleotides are TGTGCCAGCAGCGTAGACGGGTCTGGAAACACCATATATTTT.

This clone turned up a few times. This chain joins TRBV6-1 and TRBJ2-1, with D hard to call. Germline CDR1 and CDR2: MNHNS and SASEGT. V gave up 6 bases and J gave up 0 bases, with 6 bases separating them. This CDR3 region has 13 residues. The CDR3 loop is CASRGISYNEQFF. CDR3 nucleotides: TGTGCCAGCAGGGGGATCTCCTACAATGAGCAGTTCTTC.

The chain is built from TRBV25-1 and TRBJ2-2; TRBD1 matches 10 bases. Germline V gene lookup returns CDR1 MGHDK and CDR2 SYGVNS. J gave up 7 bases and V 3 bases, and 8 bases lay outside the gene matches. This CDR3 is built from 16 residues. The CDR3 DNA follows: TGTGCCAGCAGTGACGGGACAGGGGCATATCACGGGGAGCTGTTTTTT. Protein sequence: CASSDGTGAYHGELFF.

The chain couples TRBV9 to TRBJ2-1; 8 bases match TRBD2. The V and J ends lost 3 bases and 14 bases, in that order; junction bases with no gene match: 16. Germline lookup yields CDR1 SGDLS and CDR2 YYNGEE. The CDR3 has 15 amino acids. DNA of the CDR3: TGTGCCAGCAGCGCCTCGGTGCGGGAGGCAGCCCAGGAGTTCTTC. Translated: CASSASVREAAQEFF.